The 4 T cell receptor beta chains given below trace back to one sample, sequenced in a study of cytomegalovirus exposure and HLA in healthy donors. The study ran its PCR with 60 Vbeta and 13 Jbeta primers. TCRdb keeps only in-frame clones here, not all; method: immunoSEQ multiplex PCR. The table shows approximately 160,000 clones, with roughly 80% occurring only once. Sequencing was done on a sample of PBMCs. These receptors all stem from a human donor in good health.

The rearrangement links TRBV7-2 to TRBJ2-7; D might be TRBD1 (6 bases). There are 14 residues in the CDR3. Germline lookup yields CDR1 SGHTA and CDR2 FQGNSA. With 5 bases removed from V and 4 bases from J, the gap between germline ends came to 15 bases. Written as DNA, the CDR3 is TGTGCCAGCAGCCGACAGGCCCAGGAGTACGAGCAGTACTTC. Its translation is CASSRQAQEYEQYF.

This sequence joins TRBV7-2 and TRBJ1-5; no reliable D call. V dropped 5 bases and J dropped 1 base, with 12 bases sitting between them. CDR3 length: 15 amino acids. Germline V gene data show CDR1 as SGHTA and CDR2 as FQGNSA. The CDR3 DNA reads as TGTGCCAGCAGCCCACAGTCGGGGAGCAATCAGCCCCAGCATTTT. Its translation: CASSPQSGSNQPQHF.

The chain links TRBV6-5 to TRBJ1-6; no clear D. Germline CDR1 and CDR2: MNHEY and SVGAGI. The CDR3 has 16 amino acids. V was clipped by 4 bases and J by 0 bases, with 10 bases between them. CDR3 DNA sequence: TGTGCCAGCAGTTCCCAGGCCAGCTCCTATAATTCACCCCTCCACTTT. Protein product: CASSSQASSYNSPLHF.

This CDR3 reads CASSQDGTSNEQFF. The CDR3 DNA is TGCGCCAGCAGCCAAGATGGGACTAGCAATGAGCAGTTCTTC. This rearrangement joins TRBV4-3 to TRBJ2-1, with TRBD2 matching over 8 bases. J lost 6 bases, V lost 0 bases, and 1 base had no gene match. CDR3 length: 14 amino acids. The germline gives CDR1 LGHNA, CDR2 YSLEER.